Listed here are 23 T cell receptor beta chains from one sample, sequenced in a study of blood T cell repertoires in COVID-19. Sequencing used immunoSEQ multiplex PCR; TCRdb keeps in-frame clones, though not all of them. The sample lists tens of thousands of clones; 81% were seen once. Sequencing was carried out using peripheral blood. These receptors originate from a woman older than 75 with COVID-19, enrolled during active disease.

The J gene is TRBJ1-3, the V gene TRBV14; D call uncertain. CDR3 size: 18 residues. Germline-derived CDR1 and CDR2 are SGHDN and FVKESK. V was clipped by 3 bases and J by 0 bases, with 18 bases between them. The CDR3 DNA is TGTGCCAGCAGCCAGGACGAAAGTTCGGGAAGCTCTGGAAACACCATATATTTT. Amino acid sequence: CASSQDESSGSSGNTIYF.

V and J are TRBV7-9 and TRBJ2-1; D call uncertain. V was clipped by 2 bases and J by 4 bases, with 3 bases between them. The CDR3 extends over 12 amino acids. CDR1 is SEHNR and CDR2 is FQNEAQ in the germline V gene (reference sequence). CDR3 nucleotide sequence: TGTGCCAGCAGCTTACCTTACAATGAGCAGTTCTTC. Translating gives CASSLPYNEQFF.

At least ten counts were recorded for this clone. The chain carries TRBV3-1 (or the pseudogene TRBV3-2) and TRBJ2-7; no firm D call. This CDR3 is built from 13 residues. From germline, CDR1 is LGHDT and CDR2 YNNKEL (reference sequence). Trimming pared 4 bases from V and 0 bases from J, leaving 7 bases between. Written as DNA, the CDR3 is TGTGCCAGCAGCCCCCCGAGCTCCTACGAGCAGTACTTC. Protein product: CASSPPSSYEQYF.

V and J are TRBV7-9 and TRBJ1-1; tentative D call: TRBD1 (5 bases). The CDR3 is made up of 14 amino acids. Germline CDR1 SEHNR, CDR2 FQNEAQ (reference sequence). Trimming removed 5 bases at V and 5 bases at J, with 15 bases between. For the CDR3, the DNA is TGTGCCAGCAGCACACCCCCCGGGGGGACTGAAGCTTTCTTT. Protein product: CASSTPPGGTEAFF.

Here the CDR3 reads CASSFGTQETQYF. DNA for the CDR3: TGTGCCAGCAGCTTCGGGACTCAAGAGACCCAGTACTTC. V usage is TRBV7-9 and J usage is TRBJ2-5; a weak D match, TRBD2 (6 bases). V was trimmed by 3 bases and J by 2 bases, leaving 7 bases between them. Germline assignment: CDR1 SEHNR and CDR2 FQNEAQ (reference sequence). There are 13 residues in the CDR3.

The chain is built from TRBV10-2 and TRBJ1-5; D remains unclear. V was shortened by 5 bases and J by 9 bases, with 17 bases between the two germline ends. Germline CDR1 WSHSY, CDR2 SAAADI. This CDR3 has 14 residues. The CDR3 sequence is CASSRQAPGGPQHF. For the CDR3, the DNA is TGCGCCAGCAGTAGGCAGGCCCCAGGAGGGCCCCAGCATTTT.

This chain uses TRBV4-1 with TRBJ2-1; D ambiguous. CDR1 and CDR2 (germline): MGHRA, YSYEKL. The V end was cut by 1 base, the J end by 9 bases, with 10 bases between. The CDR3 is 13 residues long. CDR3 sequence reads: CASSQGVFVEQFF. The CDR3 DNA sequence: TGCGCCAGCAGCCAAGGCGTTTTTGTTGAGCAGTTCTTC.

The V gene is TRBV12-3 or TRBV12-4, the J gene TRBJ1-4, with 8 bases lining up with TRBD1. V lost 1 base to trimming and J lost 10 bases; unmatched junction nucleotides: 2. The CDR3 has 13 residues. This CDR3 is CASSLGDRGKLFF. The CDR3 DNA follows: TGTGCCAGCAGTTTAGGAGACAGGGGAAAACTGTTTTTT.

The chain employs TRBV18 and TRBJ2-5; the D gene is possibly TRBD1 (5 bases). Trimming took off 0 bases at V and 2 bases at J, with 13 bases between the two ends. The CDR3 extends over 16 amino acids. Germline V gene lookup returns CDR1 KGHSH and CDR2 LQKENI. The CDR3 here is CASSPPVRQGQETQYF. CDR3 bases: TGTGCCAGCTCACCACCGGTTCGCCAGGGTCAAGAGACCCAGTACTTC. The variable domain in full, with the rest retrieved from reference TRBV18 and TRBJ2-5, is NAGVMQNPRHLVRRRGQEARLRCSPMKGHSHVYWYRQLPEEGLKFMVYLQKENIIDESGMPKERFSAEFPKEGPSILRIQQVVRGDSAAYFCASSPPVRQGQETQYFGPGTRLLVL.

J is TRBJ2-6 and V is TRBV7-3; tentatively, D is TRBD1 (6 bases). Per germline, CDR1 SGHTA and CDR2 FQGTGA. V was shortened by 5 bases and J by 0 bases, with 11 bases between the two germline ends. The CDR3 totals 16 residues. The DNA of the CDR3 is TGTGCCAGCAGCGCAACAGGGACCTCTGGGGCCAACGTCCTGACTTTC. Translating gives CASSATGTSGANVLTF.

The chain links TRBV7-3 to TRBJ2-2; D is possibly TRBD2 (6 bases). CDR1 and CDR2 (germline): SGHTA, FQGTGA. Deletions cut 4 bases from V and 4 bases from J, with 10 bases between. The CDR3 has 14 amino acids. CDR3 sequence reads: CASSSGTPTGELFF. CDR3 coding DNA: TGTGCCAGCAGCTCTGGGACTCCCACCGGGGAGCTGTTTTTT.

This clone turned up a few times. V gene TRBV18 combines with J gene TRBJ1-2, with a tentative D call TRBD1 (5 bases). CDR1 and CDR2 (germline): KGHSH, LQKENI. V was shortened by 0 bases and J by 9 bases, with 17 bases between the two germline ends. This CDR3 comprises 15 residues. CDR3 sequence: CASSPPVGARVSYTF. The DNA for the CDR3 is TGTGCCAGCTCACCACCGGTAGGGGCCCGAGTGAGCTACACCTTC.

This chain connects TRBV19 to TRBJ1-1, with 7 positions matching TRBD1. CDR1 is LNHDA and CDR2 is SQIVND in the germline V gene (reference sequence). The CDR3 covers 14 residues. V dropped 6 bases and J dropped 2; count of bases not matched to a gene: 6. CDR3 DNA: TGTGCCAGTAGCTGGGACAGCGCAAACACTGAAGCTTTCTTT. It is translated as CASSWDSANTEAFF.

The V and J genes are TRBV27 and TRBJ2-5; D gene ambiguous. Between the trimmed V and J ends, which lost 7 bases and 0 bases, there was a span of 9 bases. The CDR3 is made up of 13 amino acids. Germline assignment: CDR1 MNHEY and CDR2 SMNVEV (reference sequence). The CDR3 nucleotides read TGTGCCAGCAAGCTCATAAACCAAGAGACCCAGTACTTC. The encoded protein is CASKLINQETQYF.

This clone was detected only a few times. V and J are TRBV21-1 and TRBJ2-3; the table's D call, TRBD1, has no DNA check behind it. TRBV21-1 corresponds to a pseudogene. The CDR3 has 15 amino acids. CDR3 sequence (DNA): TGTGCCAGCAGCAACCCACAGGGGGGCACAGATACGCAGTATTTT. It codes for CASSNPQGGTDTQYF.

The chain has TRBV19 and TRBJ1-2, with 8 bases matching TRBD1. The CDR3 is 15 amino acids. The germline V gene has CDR1 LNHDA and CDR2 SQIVND (reference sequence). The ends lost 10 bases at V and 7 bases at J; junction bases unmatched: 17. The CDR3 DNA sequence: TGTGCCATAAGTCGGACAGGGAAGGGGTCTGGTGGCTACACCTTC. Translating it yields CAISRTGKGSGGYTF.

The J gene is TRBJ1-5, the V gene TRBV7-8; 11 bases map to TRBD1. V dropped 5 bases and J dropped 1; count of bases not matched to a gene: 7. This CDR3 contains 17 residues. From germline, CDR1 is SGHVS and CDR2 FQNEAQ. CDR3 nucleotide sequence: TGTGCCAGCAGCCTCGGGACAGGGGGTGGAAGCAATCAGCCCCAGCATTTT. It encodes CASSLGTGGGSNQPQHF.

The V call is TRBV5-1, the J call TRBJ2-7; 7 positions match TRBD1. J lost 0 bases, V lost 1 base, and 7 bases had no gene match. The CDR3 runs to 16 residues. Looked up from germline, CDR1 is SGHRS and CDR2 is YFSETQ. CDR3 amino acids: CASSLNRDSSSYEQYF. CDR3 DNA sequence: TGCGCCAGCAGCTTGAACCGGGACAGTAGCTCCTACGAGCAGTACTTC.

This clone has just one count. The V call is TRBV6-6, the J call TRBJ2-3; no definite D call. Germline V CDR1 and CDR2: MNHNY, SVGAGI (reference sequence). The CDR3 runs 12 residues. Trimming took off 3 bases at V and 8 bases at J, with 9 bases between the two ends. The CDR3 DNA reads TGTGCCAGCAGTTATCAGGCAAGTACGCAGTATTTT. It yields the protein CASSYQASTQYF.

The rearrangement links TRBV7-3 to TRBJ2-2, with D hard to call. Germline V gene sequence: CDR1 SGHTA, CDR2 FQGTGA. Trimming left V 6 bases short and J 5 bases short, with 13 bases between. This CDR3 has 14 amino acids. The DNA for the CDR3 is TGTGCCAGCAGAAAAAGGTCGGAGACCGGGGAGCTGTTTTTT. This encodes CASRKRSETGELFF.

V is TRBV19 and J is TRBJ1-2, with 9 bases that match TRBD1. Germline V gene data show CDR1 as LNHDA and CDR2 as SQIVND (reference sequence). Losses at the gene ends were 6 bases for V and 3 bases for J; bases not matched to a gene: 5. The CDR3 has 14 residues. The CDR3 DNA reads TGTGCCAGTAGGACAGGGGGTTCTGACTATGGCTACACCTTC. Encoded protein: CASRTGGSDYGYTF.

The chain is built from TRBV4-2 and TRBJ1-4; unclear D gene. The CDR3 is 14 residues long. Germline V gene sequence: CDR1 LGHNA, CDR2 YNFKEQ. Trimming removed 4 bases from V and 8 bases from J, with 14 bases in between. The CDR3 region is CASSPGRKKEKLFF. The CDR3 nucleotides are TGTGCCAGCAGCCCGGGTCGAAAAAAGGAAAAACTGTTTTTT.

The chain couples TRBV19 to TRBJ2-3; maybe TRBD2 (6 bases). V was pared by 6 bases and J by 4 bases, with 17 bases between. The germline V gene encodes CDR1 LNHDA and CDR2 SQIVND (reference sequence). The CDR3 has 15 amino acids. As DNA, the CDR3 is TGTGCCAGTAGCCCTTGGAGGGGCGTGCCAGATACGCAGTATTTT. It yields the protein CASSPWRGVPDTQYF.